This T cell receptor (beta chain) was captured by sequencing in a study of CD8+CD57+ T cells in acquired aplastic anemia. About the study: Recorded DNA amounts for sorted CD4+ and CD8+ cells had an average of 3.2 ug.

Note on this clonotype: The target antigen is unknown.

Genomic DNA, the template, was used for profiling of the TCR beta VDJ and CDR3. Via MiXCR, TCRdb re-called the reads, giving one row per CDR3 protein. The table shows 300,000 or so distinct CDR3 sequences, with roughly half occurring only once. Study results and limitations: The same twenty-nine CD8+ CDR3 sequences occurred in patients and in controls. With respect to CD8+ Simpson's diversity, patients and controls did not differ significantly.

CDR1 and CDR2 from the germline V gene are DFQATT and SNEGSKA (reference sequence). With V trimmed by 5 bases and J by 5 bases, 7 bases remained unmatched. The CDR3 covers 13 residues. The source of this sequence is a human donor with severe aplastic anemia or a healthy control (not recorded which). The chain links TRBV20-1 to TRBJ1-2, with 8 bases that match TRBD1. Sequencing input: sorted CD4+, CD8+, or CD8+CD57+ T cells (not recorded which) from PBMCs. The CDR3 is CSAAPGQGYGYTF. In DNA, the CDR3 is TGCAGTGCTGCCCCAGGACAGGGTTATGGCTACACCTTC.